The 17 T cell receptor beta chains reported below all come from one sample, sequenced in a study of cytomegalovirus exposure and HLA in healthy donors. PCR involved 60 Vbeta and 13 Jbeta primers. Profiled with immunoSEQ multiplex PCR; TCRdb holds only in-frame clones, not every one. The data hold about 120,000 clones, with nearly 75% observed a single time. Sequenced input: PBMCs. These receptors all stem from a man under 40 in good health and CMV-seropositive.

The chain is built from TRBV9 and TRBJ2-2, with 8 bases lining up with TRBD2. This CDR3 is 14 amino acids long. In germline, CDR1 is SGDLS, CDR2 YYNGEE. V was clipped by 3 bases and J by 5 bases; unmatched bases: 3. CDR3 sequence reads: CASSAGGWTGELFF. The CDR3 DNA reads TGTGCCAGCAGCGCGGGGGGGTGGACCGGGGAGCTGTTTTTT.

To note about this clone: The junction departs from the called germline gene at one end, perhaps through a read error. The chain links TRBV13 to TRBJ1-1; TRBD1 might be the D (6 bases). This CDR3 has 13 amino acids. Germline lookup yields CDR1 PRHDT and CDR2 FYEKMQ (reference sequence). In DNA, the CDR3 is TGTGCCAGCACCTTAACGGTACAGGGTGAGGCTTTCTTT. This translates into CASTLTVQGEAFF.

This clone was detected a few times. In DNA, the CDR3 is TGTGCCAGCAGTGAAAGCGCAGCTTCTCCCTACGAGCAGTACTTC. This codes for CASSESAASPYEQYF. V is TRBV2 and J is TRBJ2-7, with D unclear. From germline, CDR1 is SNHLY and CDR2 FYNNEI. CDR3 size: 15 residues. V was trimmed by 2 bases and J by 2 bases, leaving 13 bases between them.

The chain combines TRBV5-1 with TRBJ1-2; D unresolved. CDR3 length: 16 amino acids. V lost 0 bases and J 0 bases, leaving 12 bases between the germline ends. Germline CDR1 is SGHRS and CDR2 is YFSETQ. CDR3: CASSLEAAIANYGYTF. DNA of the CDR3: TGCGCCAGCAGCTTGGAAGCCGCGATAGCTAACTATGGCTACACCTTC.

This clone has only a few counts. The rearrangement links TRBV4-2 to TRBJ2-4; 10 nucleotides agree with TRBD2. V trimming: 3 bases; J trimming: 3 bases; junction bases outside the gene matches: 11. The length of the CDR3 is 18 residues. CDR1 is LGHNA and CDR2 is YNFKEQ in the germline V gene. The CDR3 DNA follows: TGTGCCAGCAGCCAGCATGATAGCGGGGGGCTACTCAAAAACATTCAGTACTTC. Translated, it gives CASSQHDSGGLLKNIQYF.

The genes are TRBV4-1 and TRBJ2-3; D not certain. The CDR3 loop spans 13 amino acids. Germline CDR1 and CDR2: MGHRA and YSYEKL. V was shortened by 4 bases and J by 2 bases, with 7 bases between the two germline ends. In DNA form, the CDR3 reads TGCGCCAGCAGCCTTCAGGTCACAGATACGCAGTATTTT. Protein product: CASSLQVTDTQYF.

The rearrangement links TRBV6-1 to TRBJ2-3; 10 bases line up with TRBD1. Germline V gene data show CDR1 as MNHNS and CDR2 as SASEGT. The CDR3 is 14 amino acids. J was trimmed by 7 bases and V by 6 bases; bases with no gene match: 7. In DNA form, the CDR3 reads TGTGCCAGCAGGACGGGACAGGGGTTCTATACGCAGTATTTT. This translates into CASRTGQGFYTQYF.

V and J are TRBV6-4 and TRBJ2-3; 13 bases line up with TRBD2. The junction had 5 bases not matched to a gene; V was cut back by 6 bases and J by 2 bases. The CDR3 length is 16 residues. Germline CDR1 reads MRHNA; CDR2 reads SNTAGT. The CDR3 DNA reads TGTGCCAGCAGCCCGACTAGCGGGGGGTACACAGATACGCAGTATTTT. Translating gives CASSPTSGGYTDTQYF.

The gene calls are TRBV28 and TRBJ1-4; D remains unclear. The CDR3 runs to 15 residues. V was cut by 3 bases and J by 8 bases, with 16 bases left in between. In germline, CDR1 is MDHEN, CDR2 SYDVKM. CDR3: CASSFLVKLREKLFF. In DNA form, the CDR3 reads TGTGCCAGCAGTTTCTTGGTAAAACTCAGGGAAAAACTGTTTTTT. The whole variable domain, remainder taken from reference TRBV28 and TRBJ1-4, is DVKVTQSSRYLVKRTGEKVFLECVQDMDHENMFWYRQDPGLGLRLIYFSYDVKMKEKGDIPEGYSVSREKKERFSLILESASTNQTSMYLCASSFLVKLREKLFFGSGTQLSVL.

V and J are TRBV19 and TRBJ2-2, with 7 bases lining up with TRBD2. The ends lost 3 bases at V and 4 bases at J; junction bases unmatched: 2. The CDR3 contains 14 residues. Looked up from germline, CDR1 is LNHDA and CDR2 is SQIVND (reference sequence). CDR3 amino acids: CASSILAATGELFF. The CDR3 DNA follows: TGTGCCAGTAGTATCCTAGCGGCCACCGGGGAGCTGTTTTTT.

V gene TRBV18 combines with J gene TRBJ1-2, with TRBD1 matching over 7 bases. V shed 1 base and J 2 bases; nucleotides not matched to a gene: 10. The germline V gene has CDR1 KGHSH and CDR2 LQKENI. The CDR3 is 17 amino acids. The CDR3 here is CASSPRDSPRGNYGYTF. For the CDR3, the DNA is TGTGCCAGCTCACCACGGGACAGCCCGCGAGGAAACTATGGCTACACCTTC.

The V gene is TRBV7-2, the J gene TRBJ2-3, with 13 bases identical to TRBD2. The V gene end was trimmed by 6 bases and the J gene end by 1 base; junction bases not matched to a gene: 4. This CDR3 is built from 16 residues. Looked up from germline, CDR1 is SGHTA and CDR2 is FQGNSA. The CDR3 reads CASSHGLAGGTDTQYF. CDR3 sequence (DNA): TGTGCCAGCAGTCACGGACTAGCGGGGGGCACAGATACGCAGTATTTT.

Written as DNA, the CDR3 is TGTGCCAGCAGTGTCGGTGCGGGGGGCCTCTGGGGCACAGATACGCAGTATTTT. As protein: CASSVGAGGLWGTDTQYF. This chain connects TRBV28 to TRBJ2-3, with 8 bases aligning to TRBD2. The germline CDR1 and CDR2 sequences are MDHEN and SYDVKM. V gave up 5 bases and J gave up 1 base; unmatched junction bases: 14. The CDR3 length is 18 residues.

The chain employs TRBV11-3 and TRBJ2-1; 12 nucleotides agree with TRBD2. The CDR3 is 15 amino acids. V was clipped by 5 bases and J by 7 bases; unmatched bases: 6. Germline CDR1 is SGHNT and CDR2 is YENEEA. The CDR3 region is CASSPGLAGRNEQFF. As DNA, the CDR3 is TGTGCCAGCAGCCCTGGACTAGCGGGGCGGAATGAGCAGTTCTTC.

This chain joins TRBV5-1 and TRBJ2-3; a possible D gene is TRBD2 (5 bases). The V end lost 4 bases, the J end lost 2 bases, and 14 bases lay between the germline ends. Germline CDR1 and CDR2: SGHRS and YFSETQ. CDR3 length equals 15 residues. CDR3 residues: CASSGELPSTDTQYF. The CDR3 DNA sequence: TGCGCCAGCAGCGGGGAGCTCCCTTCCACAGATACGCAGTATTTT. Variable domain in full (rest from reference TRBV5-1 and TRBJ2-3): KAGVTQTPRYLIKTRGQQVTLSCSPISGHRSVSWYQQTPGQGLQFLFEYFSETQRNKGNFPGRFSGRQFSNSRSEMNVSTLELGDSALYLCASSGELPSTDTQYFGPGTRLTVL.

This clone was counted a few times. V usage is TRBV5-1 and J usage is TRBJ1-1; tentative D call: TRBD1 (5 bases). Trimming cost V 0 bases and J 5 bases, with 14 bases left between them. CDR1 and CDR2 (germline): SGHRS, YFSETQ. The CDR3 consists of 15 residues. CDR3 amino acids: CASSLAWGAETEAFF. The CDR3 DNA reads TGCGCCAGCAGCTTGGCCTGGGGCGCAGAAACTGAAGCTTTCTTT. Full variable domain (remainder filled in from reference TRBV5-1 and TRBJ1-1): KAGVTQTPRYLIKTRGQQVTLSCSPISGHRSVSWYQQTPGQGLQFLFEYFSETQRNKGNFPGRFSGRQFSNSRSEMNVSTLELGDSALYLCASSLAWGAETEAFFGQGTRLTVV.

The chain employs TRBV6-1 and TRBJ2-3; D might be TRBD1 (6 bases). Germline loops: CDR1 MNHNS, CDR2 SASEGT. V lost 4 bases and J 1 base, leaving 18 bases between the germline ends. The CDR3 has 17 amino acids. The CDR3 reads CASSADLTGTGTDTQYF. The DNA of the CDR3 is TGTGCCAGCAGTGCCGATCTTACAGGGACGGGCACAGATACGCAGTATTTT.